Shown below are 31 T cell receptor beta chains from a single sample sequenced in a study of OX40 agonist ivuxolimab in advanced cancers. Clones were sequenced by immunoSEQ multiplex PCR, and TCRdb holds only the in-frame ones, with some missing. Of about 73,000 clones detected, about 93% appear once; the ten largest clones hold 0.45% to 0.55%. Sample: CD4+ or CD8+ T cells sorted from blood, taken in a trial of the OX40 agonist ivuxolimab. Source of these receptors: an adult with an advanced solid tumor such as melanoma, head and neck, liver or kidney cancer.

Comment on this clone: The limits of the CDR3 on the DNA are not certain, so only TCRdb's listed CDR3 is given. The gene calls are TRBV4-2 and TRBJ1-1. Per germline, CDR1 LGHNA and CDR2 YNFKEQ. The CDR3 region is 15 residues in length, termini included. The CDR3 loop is CASSGLSGRNTEAFF.

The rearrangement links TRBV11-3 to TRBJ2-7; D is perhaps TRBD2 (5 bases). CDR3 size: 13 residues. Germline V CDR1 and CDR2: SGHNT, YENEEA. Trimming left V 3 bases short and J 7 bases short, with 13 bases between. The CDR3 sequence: CASSFAPSGEQYF. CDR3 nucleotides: TGTGCCAGCAGCTTCGCCCCTTCGGGGGAGCAGTACTTC.

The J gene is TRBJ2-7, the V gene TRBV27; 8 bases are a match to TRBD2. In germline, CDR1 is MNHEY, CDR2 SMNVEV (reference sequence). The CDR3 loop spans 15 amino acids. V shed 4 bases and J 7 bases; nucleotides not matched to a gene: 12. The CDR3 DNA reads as TGTGCCAGCAGTTCCCGAGGTAGCGGGATGCGGGAGCAGTACTTC. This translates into CASSSRGSGMREQYF.

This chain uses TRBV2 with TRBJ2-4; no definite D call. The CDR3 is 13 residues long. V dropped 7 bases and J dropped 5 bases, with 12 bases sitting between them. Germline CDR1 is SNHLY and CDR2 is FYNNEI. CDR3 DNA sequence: TGTGCCAGCACCTTTAGACCCGAAAACATTCAGTACTTC. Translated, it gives CASTFRPENIQYF.

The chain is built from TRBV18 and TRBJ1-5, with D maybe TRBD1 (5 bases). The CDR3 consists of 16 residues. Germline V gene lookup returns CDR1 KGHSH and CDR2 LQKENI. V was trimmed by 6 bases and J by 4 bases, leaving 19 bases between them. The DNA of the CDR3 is TGTGCCAGCTCTCCCACGTTTCAGGGAGGGAATCAGCCCCAGCATTTT. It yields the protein CASSPTFQGGNQPQHF.

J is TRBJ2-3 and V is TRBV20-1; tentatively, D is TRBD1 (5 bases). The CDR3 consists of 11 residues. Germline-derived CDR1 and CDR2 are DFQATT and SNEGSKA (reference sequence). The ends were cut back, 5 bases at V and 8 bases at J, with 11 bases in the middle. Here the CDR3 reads CSAPQGSTQYF. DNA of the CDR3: TGCAGTGCTCCCCAGGGATCTACGCAGTATTTT.

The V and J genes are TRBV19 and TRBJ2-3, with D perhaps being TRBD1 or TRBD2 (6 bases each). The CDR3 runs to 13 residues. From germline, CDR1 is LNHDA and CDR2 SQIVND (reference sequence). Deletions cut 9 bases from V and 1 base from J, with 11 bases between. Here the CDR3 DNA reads TGTGCCAGCCGGAGGGGGGGCACAGATACGCAGTATTTT. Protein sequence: CASRRGGTDTQYF.

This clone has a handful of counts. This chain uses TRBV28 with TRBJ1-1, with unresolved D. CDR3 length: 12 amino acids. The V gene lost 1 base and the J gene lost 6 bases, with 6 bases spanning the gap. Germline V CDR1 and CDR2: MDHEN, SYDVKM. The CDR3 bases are TGTGCCAGCAGTTTATCGGCACCTGAAGCTTTCTTT. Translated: CASSLSAPEAFF.

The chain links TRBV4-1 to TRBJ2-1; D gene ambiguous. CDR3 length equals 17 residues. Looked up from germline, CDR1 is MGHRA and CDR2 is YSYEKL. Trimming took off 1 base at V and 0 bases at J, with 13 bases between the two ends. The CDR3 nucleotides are TGCGCCAGCAGCCAAGGGGTTGTCTACAGCTCCTACAATGAGCAGTTCTTC. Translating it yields CASSQGVVYSSYNEQFF.

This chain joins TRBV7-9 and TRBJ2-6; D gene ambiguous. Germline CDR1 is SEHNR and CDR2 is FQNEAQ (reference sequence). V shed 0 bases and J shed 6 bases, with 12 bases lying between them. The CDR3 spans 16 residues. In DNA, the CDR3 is TGTGCCAGCAGCTTAGCCGGCGCCATAGTGGCCAACGTCCTGACTTTC. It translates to CASSLAGAIVANVLTF.

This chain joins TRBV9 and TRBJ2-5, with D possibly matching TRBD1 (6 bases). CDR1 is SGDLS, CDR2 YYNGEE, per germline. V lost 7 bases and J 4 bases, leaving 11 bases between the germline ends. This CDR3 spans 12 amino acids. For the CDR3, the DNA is TGTGCCAGCGGCAGGGGTCCAGAGACCCAGTACTTC. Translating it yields CASGRGPETQYF. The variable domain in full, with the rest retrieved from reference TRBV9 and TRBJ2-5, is DSGVTQTPKHLITATGQRVTLRCSPRSGDLSVYWYQQSLDQGLQFLIQYYNGEERAKGNILERFSAQQFPDLHSELNLSSLELGDSALYFCASGRGPETQYFGPGTRLLVL.

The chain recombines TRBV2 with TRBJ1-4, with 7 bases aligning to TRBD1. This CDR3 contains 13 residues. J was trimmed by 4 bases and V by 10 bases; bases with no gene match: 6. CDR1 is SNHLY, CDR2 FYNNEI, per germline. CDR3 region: CATRRDSNEKLFF. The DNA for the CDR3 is TGTGCCACAAGGAGGGACAGTAATGAAAAACTGTTTTTT.

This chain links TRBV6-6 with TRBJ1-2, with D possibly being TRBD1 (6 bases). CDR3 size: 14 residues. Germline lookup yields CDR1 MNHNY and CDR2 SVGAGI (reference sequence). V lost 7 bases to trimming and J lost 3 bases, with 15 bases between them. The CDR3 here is CASTHSRGDYGYTF. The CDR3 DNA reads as TGTGCCAGCACTCATTCGAGGGGGGACTATGGCTACACCTTC.

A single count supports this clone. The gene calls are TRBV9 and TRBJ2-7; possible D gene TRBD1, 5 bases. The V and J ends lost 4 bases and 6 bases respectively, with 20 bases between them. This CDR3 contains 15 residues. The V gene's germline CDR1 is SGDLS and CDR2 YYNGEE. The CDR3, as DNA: TGTGCCAGCAGCCCCGCTGACAGCCACTTTGGCGAGCAGTACTTC. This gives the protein CASSPADSHFGEQYF.

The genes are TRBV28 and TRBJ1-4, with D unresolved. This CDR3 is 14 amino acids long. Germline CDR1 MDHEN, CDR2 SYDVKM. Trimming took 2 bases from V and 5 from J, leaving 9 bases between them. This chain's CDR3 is CASSLGPPNEKLFF. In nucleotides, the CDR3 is TGTGCCAGCAGTTTAGGGCCCCCCAATGAAAAACTGTTTTTT.

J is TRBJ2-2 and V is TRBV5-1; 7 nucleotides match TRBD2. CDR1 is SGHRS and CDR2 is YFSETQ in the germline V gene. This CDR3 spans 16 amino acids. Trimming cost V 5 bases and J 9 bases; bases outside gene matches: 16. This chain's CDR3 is CASRPRAGLTGRELFF. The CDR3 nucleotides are TGCGCCAGCAGGCCGCGAGCGGGACTAACCGGTAGGGAGCTGTTTTTT.

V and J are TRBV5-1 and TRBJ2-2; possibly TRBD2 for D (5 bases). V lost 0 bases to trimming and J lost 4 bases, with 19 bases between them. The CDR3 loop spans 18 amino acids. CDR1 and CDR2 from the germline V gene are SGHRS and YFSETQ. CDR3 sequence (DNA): TGCGCCAGCAGCTTGGCCGGGGTAGGTACCCTTGGCACCGGGGAGCTGTTTTTT. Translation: CASSLAGVGTLGTGELFF.

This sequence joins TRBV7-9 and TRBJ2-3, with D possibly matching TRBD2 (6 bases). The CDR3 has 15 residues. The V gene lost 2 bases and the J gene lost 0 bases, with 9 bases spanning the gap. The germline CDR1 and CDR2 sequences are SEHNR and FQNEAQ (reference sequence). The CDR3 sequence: CASSLRRESTDTQYF. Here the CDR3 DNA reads TGTGCCAGCAGCTTAAGGCGGGAAAGCACAGATACGCAGTATTTT.

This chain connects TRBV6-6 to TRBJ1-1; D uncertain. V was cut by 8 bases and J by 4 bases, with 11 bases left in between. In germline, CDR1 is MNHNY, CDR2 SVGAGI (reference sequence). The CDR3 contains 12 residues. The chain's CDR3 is CASDKGGTEAFF. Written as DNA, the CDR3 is TGTGCCAGCGATAAGGGTGGCACTGAAGCTTTCTTT.

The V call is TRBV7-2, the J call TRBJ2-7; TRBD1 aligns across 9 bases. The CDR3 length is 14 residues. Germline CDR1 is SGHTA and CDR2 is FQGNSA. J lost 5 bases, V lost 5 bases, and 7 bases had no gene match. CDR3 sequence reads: CASSQQGARNEQYF. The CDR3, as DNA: TGTGCCAGCAGCCAACAGGGGGCGCGGAACGAGCAGTACTTC.

CDR3 region: CASTYRDSLRQPQHF. The DNA of the CDR3 is TGTGCCAGTACCTACCGGGACAGCCTTCGACAGCCCCAGCATTTT. This chain joins TRBV19 and TRBJ1-5, with 7 positions matching TRBD1. CDR3 size: 15 residues. J was trimmed by 7 bases and V by 7 bases; bases with no gene match: 13. CDR1 LNHDA and CDR2 SQIVND come from the germline V gene (reference sequence).

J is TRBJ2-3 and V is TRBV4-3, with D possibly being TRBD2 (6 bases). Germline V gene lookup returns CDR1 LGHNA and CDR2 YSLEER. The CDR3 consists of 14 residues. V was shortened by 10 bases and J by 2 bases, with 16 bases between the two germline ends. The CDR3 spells CATKEGLVTDTQYF. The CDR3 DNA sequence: TGCGCCACCAAGGAGGGACTTGTCACAGATACGCAGTATTTT.

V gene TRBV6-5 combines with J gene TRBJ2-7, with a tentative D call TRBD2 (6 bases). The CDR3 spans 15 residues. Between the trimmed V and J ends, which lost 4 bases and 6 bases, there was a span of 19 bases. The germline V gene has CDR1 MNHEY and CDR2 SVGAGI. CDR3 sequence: CASSSSGRGSSEQYF. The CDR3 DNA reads TGTGCCAGCAGTTCCTCGGGACGGGGGTCTTCCGAGCAGTACTTC.

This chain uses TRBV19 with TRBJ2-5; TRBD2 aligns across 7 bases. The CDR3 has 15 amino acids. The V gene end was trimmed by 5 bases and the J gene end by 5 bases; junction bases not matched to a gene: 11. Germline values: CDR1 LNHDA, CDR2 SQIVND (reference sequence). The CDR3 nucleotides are TGTGCCAGTAGTCGCCTCCGCGGGGGTGCTGAGACCCAGTACTTC. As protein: CASSRLRGGAETQYF.

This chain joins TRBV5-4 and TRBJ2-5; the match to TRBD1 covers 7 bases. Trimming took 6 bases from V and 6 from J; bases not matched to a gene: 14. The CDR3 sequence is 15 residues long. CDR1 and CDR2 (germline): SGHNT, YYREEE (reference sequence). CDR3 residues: CASTIGTATQKTQYF. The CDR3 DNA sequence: TGTGCCAGCACCATAGGGACAGCGACTCAAAAGACCCAGTACTTC.

The CDR3 protein is CASSRGRNTGELFF. The CDR3 nucleotides read TGTGCCAGCAGTCGGGGACGTAACACCGGGGAGCTGTTTTTT. The chain uses TRBV6-5 and TRBJ2-2; D possibly matches TRBD1 or TRBD2 (5 bases each). The CDR3 totals 14 residues. With 5 bases removed from V and 2 bases from J, the gap between germline ends came to 9 bases. The germline gives CDR1 MNHEY, CDR2 SVGAGI.

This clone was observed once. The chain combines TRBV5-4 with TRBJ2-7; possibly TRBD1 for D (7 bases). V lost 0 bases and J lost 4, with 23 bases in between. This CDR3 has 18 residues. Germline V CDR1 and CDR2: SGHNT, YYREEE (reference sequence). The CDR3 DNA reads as TGTGCCAGCAGCTTGGCCACCACTTCTTTGACAGGGACTTACGAGCAGTACTTC. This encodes CASSLATTSLTGTYEQYF.

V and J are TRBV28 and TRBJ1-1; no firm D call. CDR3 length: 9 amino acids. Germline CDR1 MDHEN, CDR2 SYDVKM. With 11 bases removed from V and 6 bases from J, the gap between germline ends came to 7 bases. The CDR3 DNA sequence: TGTGCCGTTGGGGCTGAAGCTTTCTTT. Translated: CAVGAEAFF.

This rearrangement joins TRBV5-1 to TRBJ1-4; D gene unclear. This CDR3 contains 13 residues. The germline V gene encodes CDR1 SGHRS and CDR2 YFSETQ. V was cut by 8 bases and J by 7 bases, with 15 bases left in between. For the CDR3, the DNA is TGCGCCAGAGGTTCGAGGATGGGTGAAAAACTGTTTTTT. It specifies CARGSRMGEKLFF.

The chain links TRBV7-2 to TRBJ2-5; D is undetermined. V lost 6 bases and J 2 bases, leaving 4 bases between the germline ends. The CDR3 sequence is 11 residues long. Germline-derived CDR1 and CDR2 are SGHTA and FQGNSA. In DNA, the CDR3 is TGTGCCAGCAGTAAACAAGAGACCCAGTACTTC. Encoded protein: CASSKQETQYF.

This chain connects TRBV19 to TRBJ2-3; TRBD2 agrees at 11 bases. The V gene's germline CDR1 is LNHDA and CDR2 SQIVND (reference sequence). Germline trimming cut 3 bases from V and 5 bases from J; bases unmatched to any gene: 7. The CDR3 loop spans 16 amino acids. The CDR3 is CASSIQLAGVQDTQYF. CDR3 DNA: TGTGCCAGTAGTATCCAACTAGCGGGAGTTCAAGATACGCAGTATTTT.